This T cell receptor (beta chain) was sequenced in a study of CD8 T cells in Susac syndrome. The authors carried out high-throughput sequencing of TCR beta. They applied it to CD8+ and CD4+ T cells obtained from blood. Germline V gives CDR1 SGHTA, CDR2 FQGNSA. The CDR3 is made up of 14 amino acids. The V gene end was trimmed by 3 bases and the J gene end by 2 bases; junction bases not matched to a gene: 0. When the RNA was reverse transcribed, random hexamers were used with an input of about 0.5 to 1 ug. Across 54 Vbeta and 13 Jbeta, TCR beta CDR3 was amplified with immunoSEQ multiplex PCR. TCRdb re-analysed the immunoSEQ multiplex PCR reads in MiXCR, keeping a single row per CDR3 protein. Of about 250,000 distinct CDR3 sequences listed, 80% to 95% are singletons.

Sequenced: CD4+ T cells from PBMCs. The origin of this receptor is a human donor with multiple sclerosis. The chain recombines TRBV7-2 with TRBJ2-7; 11 bases are shared with TRBD2. CDR3 sequence: CASSFSGGAYEQYF. The CDR3 DNA follows: TGTGCCAGCAGCTTTAGCGGGGGGGCCTACGAGCAGTACTTC.